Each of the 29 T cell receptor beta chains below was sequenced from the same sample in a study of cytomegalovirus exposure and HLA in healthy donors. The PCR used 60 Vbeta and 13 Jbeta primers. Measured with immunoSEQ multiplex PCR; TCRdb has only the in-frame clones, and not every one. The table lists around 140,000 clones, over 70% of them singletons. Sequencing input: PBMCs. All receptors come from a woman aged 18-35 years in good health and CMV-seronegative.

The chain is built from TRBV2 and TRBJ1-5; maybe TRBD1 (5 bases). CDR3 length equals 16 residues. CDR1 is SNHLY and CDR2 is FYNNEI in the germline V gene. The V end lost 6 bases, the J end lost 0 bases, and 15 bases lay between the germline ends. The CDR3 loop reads CASSYGGGDSNQPQHF. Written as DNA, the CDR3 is TGTGCCAGCAGCTACGGGGGAGGGGATAGCAATCAGCCCCAGCATTTT. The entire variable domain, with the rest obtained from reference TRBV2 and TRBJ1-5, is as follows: EPEVTQTPSHQVTQMGQEVILRCVPISNHLYFYWYRQILGQKVEFLVSFYNNEISEKSEIFDDQFSVERPDGSNFTLKIRSTKLEDSAMYFCASSYGGGDSNQPQHFGDGTRLSIL.

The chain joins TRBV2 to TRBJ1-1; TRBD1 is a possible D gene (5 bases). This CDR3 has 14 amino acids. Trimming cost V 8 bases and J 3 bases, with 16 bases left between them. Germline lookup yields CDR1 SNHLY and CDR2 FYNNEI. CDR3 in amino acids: CASRREEGYTEAFF. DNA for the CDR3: TGTGCCAGCCGGAGGGAAGAGGGGTACACTGAAGCTTTCTTT. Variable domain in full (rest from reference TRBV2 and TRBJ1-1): EPEVTQTPSHQVTQMGQEVILRCVPISNHLYFYWYRQILGQKVEFLVSFYNNEISEKSEIFDDQFSVERPDGSNFTLKIRSTKLEDSAMYFCASRREEGYTEAFFGQGTRLTVV.

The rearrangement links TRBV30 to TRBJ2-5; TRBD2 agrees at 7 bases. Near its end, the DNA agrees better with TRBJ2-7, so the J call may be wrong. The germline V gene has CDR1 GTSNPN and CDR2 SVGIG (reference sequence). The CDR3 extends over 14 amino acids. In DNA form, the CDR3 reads TGTGCCTGGAGTGTTGGCGGGAGTGGAATCGAGCAGTACTTC. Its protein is CAWSVGGSGIEQYF.

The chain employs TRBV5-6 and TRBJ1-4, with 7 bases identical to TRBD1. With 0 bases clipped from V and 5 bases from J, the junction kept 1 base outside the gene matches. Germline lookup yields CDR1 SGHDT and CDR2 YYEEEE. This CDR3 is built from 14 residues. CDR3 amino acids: CASSLARGNEKLFF. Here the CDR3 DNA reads TGTGCCAGCAGCTTGGCCAGGGGGAATGAAAAACTGTTTTTT.

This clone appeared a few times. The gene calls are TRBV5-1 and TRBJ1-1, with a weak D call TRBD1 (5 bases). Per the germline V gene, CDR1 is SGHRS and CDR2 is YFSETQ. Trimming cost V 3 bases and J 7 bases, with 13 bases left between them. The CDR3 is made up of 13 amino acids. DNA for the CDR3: TGCGCCAGCAGCTCAGGGTTAGGATATGAAGCTTTCTTT. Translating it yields CASSSGLGYEAFF.

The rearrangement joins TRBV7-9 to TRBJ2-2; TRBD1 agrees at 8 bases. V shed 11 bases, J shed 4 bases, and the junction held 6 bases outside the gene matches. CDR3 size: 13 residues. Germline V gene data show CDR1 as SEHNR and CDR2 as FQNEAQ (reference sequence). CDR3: CAGDRGGTGELFF. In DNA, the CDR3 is TGTGCCGGCGACAGGGGTGGCACCGGGGAGCTGTTTTTT.

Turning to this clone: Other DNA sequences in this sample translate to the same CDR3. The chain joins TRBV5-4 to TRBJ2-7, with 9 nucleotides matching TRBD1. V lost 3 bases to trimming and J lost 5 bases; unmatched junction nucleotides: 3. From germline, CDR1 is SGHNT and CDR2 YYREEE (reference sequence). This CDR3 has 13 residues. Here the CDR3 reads CASSWDRVDEQYF. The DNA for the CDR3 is TGTGCCAGCAGCTGGGACAGGGTGGACGAGCAGTACTTC.

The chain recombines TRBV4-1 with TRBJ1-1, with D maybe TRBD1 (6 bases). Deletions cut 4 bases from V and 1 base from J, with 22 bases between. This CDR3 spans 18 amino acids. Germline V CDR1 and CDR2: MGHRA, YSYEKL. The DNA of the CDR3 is TGCGCCAGCAGCCCGTACCCGACAGGCCGAGACCCGAACACTGAAGCTTTCTTT. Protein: CASSPYPTGRDPNTEAFF.

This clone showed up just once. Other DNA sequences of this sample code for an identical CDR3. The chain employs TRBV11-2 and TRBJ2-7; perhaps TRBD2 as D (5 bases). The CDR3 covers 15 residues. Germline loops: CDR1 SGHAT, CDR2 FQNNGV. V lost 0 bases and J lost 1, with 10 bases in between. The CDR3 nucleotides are TGTGCCAGCAGCTTAGAGGCGGGTGTATCCTACGAGCAGTACTTC. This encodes CASSLEAGVSYEQYF.

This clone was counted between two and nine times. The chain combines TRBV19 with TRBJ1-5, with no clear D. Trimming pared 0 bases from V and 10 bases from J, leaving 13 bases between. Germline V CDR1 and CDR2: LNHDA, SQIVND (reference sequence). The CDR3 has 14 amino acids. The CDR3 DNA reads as TGTGCCAGTAGTATAGATAAGGCCGCGGTCCCCCAGCATTTT. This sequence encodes CASSIDKAAVPQHF.

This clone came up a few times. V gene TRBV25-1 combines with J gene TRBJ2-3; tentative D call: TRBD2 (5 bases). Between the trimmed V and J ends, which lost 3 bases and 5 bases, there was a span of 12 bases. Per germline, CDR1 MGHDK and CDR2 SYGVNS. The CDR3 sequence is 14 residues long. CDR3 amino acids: CASSDQDWKDTQYF. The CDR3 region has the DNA TGTGCCAGCAGTGACCAGGACTGGAAAGATACGCAGTATTTT.

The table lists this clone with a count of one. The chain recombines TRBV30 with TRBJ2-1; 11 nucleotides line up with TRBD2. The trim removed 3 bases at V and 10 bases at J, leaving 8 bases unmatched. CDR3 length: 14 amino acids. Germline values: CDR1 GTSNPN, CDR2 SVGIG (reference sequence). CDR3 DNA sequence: TGTGCCTGGAGGCCCAAATTAGCGGGAGGGGAGCAGTTCTTC. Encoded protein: CAWRPKLAGGEQFF.

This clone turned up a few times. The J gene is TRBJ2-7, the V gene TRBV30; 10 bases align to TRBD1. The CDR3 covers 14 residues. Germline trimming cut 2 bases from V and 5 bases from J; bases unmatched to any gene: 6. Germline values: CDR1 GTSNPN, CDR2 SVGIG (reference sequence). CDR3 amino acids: CAWSMGQGFNEQYF. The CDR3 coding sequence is TGTGCCTGGAGTATGGGACAGGGGTTCAACGAGCAGTACTTC.

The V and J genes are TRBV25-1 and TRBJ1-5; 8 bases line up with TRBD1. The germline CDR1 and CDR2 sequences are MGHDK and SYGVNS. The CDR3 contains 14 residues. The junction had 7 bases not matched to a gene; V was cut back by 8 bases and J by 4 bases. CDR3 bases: TGTGCCAGCCCCGGGGACAGGCCGAATCAGCCCCAGCATTTT. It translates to CASPGDRPNQPQHF.

CDR3 DNA: TGTGCCAGCAGCGCCGAATTAGGGCTAGCCGGGAGTAAAGTCCAGTTCTTC. The encoded protein is CASSAELGLAGSKVQFF. The chain uses TRBV9 and TRBJ2-1, with D perhaps matching TRBD2 (6 bases). Between the trimmed V and J ends, which lost 3 bases and 13 bases, there was a span of 29 bases. The length of the CDR3 is 17 residues. Germline V gene sequence: CDR1 SGDLS, CDR2 YYNGEE.

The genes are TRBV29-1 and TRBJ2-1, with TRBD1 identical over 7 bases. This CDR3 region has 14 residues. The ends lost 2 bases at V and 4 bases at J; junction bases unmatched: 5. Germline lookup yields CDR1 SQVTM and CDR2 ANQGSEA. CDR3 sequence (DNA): TGCAGCGTTGAAAAGGGACAGCATTACAATGAGCAGTTCTTC. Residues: CSVEKGQHYNEQFF.

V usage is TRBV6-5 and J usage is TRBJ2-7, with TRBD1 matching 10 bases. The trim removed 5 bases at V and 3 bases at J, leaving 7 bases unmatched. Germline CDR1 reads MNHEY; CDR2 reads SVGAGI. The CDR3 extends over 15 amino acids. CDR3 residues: CASSADRGLGYEQYF. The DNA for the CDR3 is TGTGCCAGCAGTGCAGACAGGGGGCTTGGCTACGAGCAGTACTTC.

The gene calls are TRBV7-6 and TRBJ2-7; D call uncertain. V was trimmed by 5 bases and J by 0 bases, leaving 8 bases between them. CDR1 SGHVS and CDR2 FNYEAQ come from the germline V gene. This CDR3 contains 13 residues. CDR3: CASSQLHSYEQYF. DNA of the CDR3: TGTGCCAGCAGCCAACTCCACTCCTACGAGCAGTACTTC.

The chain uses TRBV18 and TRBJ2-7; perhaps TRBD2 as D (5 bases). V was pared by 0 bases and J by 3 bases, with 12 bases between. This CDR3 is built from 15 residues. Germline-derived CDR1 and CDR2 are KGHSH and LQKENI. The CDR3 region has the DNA TGTGCCAGCTCACCACCAGTGGGAGAAGGCTACGAGCAGTACTTC. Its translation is CASSPPVGEGYEQYF.

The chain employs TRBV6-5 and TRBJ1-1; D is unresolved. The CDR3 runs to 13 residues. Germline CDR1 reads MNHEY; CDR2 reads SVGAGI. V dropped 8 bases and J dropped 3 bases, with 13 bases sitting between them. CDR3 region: CASGSGAYTEAFF. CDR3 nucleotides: TGTGCCAGCGGTTCGGGTGCGTACACTGAAGCTTTCTTT.

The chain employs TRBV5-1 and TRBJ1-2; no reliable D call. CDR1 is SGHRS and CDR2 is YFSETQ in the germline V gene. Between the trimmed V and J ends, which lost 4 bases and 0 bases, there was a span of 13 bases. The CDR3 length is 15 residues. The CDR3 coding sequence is TGCGCCAGCAGCCCGGAGCGGGTGACTAACTATGGCTACACCTTC. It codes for CASSPERVTNYGYTF. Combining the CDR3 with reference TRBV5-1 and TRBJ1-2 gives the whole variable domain KAGVTQTPRYLIKTRGQQVTLSCSPISGHRSVSWYQQTPGQGLQFLFEYFSETQRNKGNFPGRFSGRQFSNSRSEMNVSTLELGDSALYLCASSPERVTNYGYTFGSGTRLTVV.

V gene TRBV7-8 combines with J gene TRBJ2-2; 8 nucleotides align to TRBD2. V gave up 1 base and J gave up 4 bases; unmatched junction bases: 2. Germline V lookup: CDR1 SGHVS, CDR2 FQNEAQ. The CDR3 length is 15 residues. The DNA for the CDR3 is TGTGCCAGCAGCTTAGGCGGGAGGATCACCGGGGAGCTGTTTTTT. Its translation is CASSLGGRITGELFF. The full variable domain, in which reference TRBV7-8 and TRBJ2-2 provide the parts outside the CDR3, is GAGVSQSPRYKVAKRGQDVALRCDPISGHVSLFWYQQALGQGPEFLTYFQNEAQLDKSGLPSDRFFAERPEGSVSTLKIQRTQQEDSAVYLCASSLGGRITGELFFGEGSRLTVL.

The chain's CDR3 is CASRTGGSEQFF. CDR3 nucleotides: TGTGCCAGCAGGACAGGGGGCAGTGAGCAGTTCTTC. The chain has TRBV27 and TRBJ2-1, with 10 bases matching TRBD1. CDR3 length: 12 residues. Germline V gives CDR1 MNHEY, CDR2 SMNVEV (reference sequence). The V gene end was trimmed by 6 bases and the J gene end by 9 bases; junction bases not matched to a gene: 2.

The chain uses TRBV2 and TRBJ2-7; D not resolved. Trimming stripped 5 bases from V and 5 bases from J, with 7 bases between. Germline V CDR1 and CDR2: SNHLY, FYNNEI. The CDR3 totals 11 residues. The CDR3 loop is CASSPRHEQYF. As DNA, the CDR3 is TGTGCCAGCAGTCCGCGGCACGAGCAGTACTTC.

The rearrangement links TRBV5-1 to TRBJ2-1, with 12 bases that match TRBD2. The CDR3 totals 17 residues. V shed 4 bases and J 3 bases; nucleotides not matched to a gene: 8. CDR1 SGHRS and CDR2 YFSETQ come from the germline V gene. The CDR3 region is CASSTSTSGGGYNEQFF. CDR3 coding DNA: TGCGCCAGCAGCACTTCGACTAGCGGGGGAGGCTACAATGAGCAGTTCTTC.

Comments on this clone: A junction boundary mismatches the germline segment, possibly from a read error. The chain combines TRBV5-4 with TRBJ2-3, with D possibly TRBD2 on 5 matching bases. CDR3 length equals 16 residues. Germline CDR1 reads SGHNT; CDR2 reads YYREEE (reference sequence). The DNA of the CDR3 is TGTGCCAGCAGCTTAGATGTATGGTCTAGCAAAGATACGCAGTATTTT. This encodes CASSLDVWSSKDTQYF.

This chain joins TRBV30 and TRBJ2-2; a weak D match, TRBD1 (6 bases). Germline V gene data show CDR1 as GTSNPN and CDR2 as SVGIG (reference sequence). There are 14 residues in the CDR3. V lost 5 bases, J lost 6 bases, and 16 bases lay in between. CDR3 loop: CAWDQGLPPGELFF. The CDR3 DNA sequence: TGTGCCTGGGATCAGGGGTTGCCCCCCGGGGAGCTGTTTTTT.

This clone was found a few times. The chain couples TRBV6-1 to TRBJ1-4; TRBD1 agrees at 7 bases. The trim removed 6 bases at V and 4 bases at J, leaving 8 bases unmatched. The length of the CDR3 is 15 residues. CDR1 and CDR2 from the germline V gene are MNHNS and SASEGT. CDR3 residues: CASRDRVGCNEKLFF. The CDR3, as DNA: TGTGCCAGCAGAGACAGGGTAGGGTGTAATGAAAAACTGTTTTTT.

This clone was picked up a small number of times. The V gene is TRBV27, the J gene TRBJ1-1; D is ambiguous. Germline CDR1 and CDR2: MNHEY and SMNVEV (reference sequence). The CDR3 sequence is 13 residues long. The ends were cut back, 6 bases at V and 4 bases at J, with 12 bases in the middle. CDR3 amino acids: CASSPGLITEAFF. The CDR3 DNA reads TGTGCCAGCAGCCCCGGGTTGATCACTGAAGCTTTCTTT.